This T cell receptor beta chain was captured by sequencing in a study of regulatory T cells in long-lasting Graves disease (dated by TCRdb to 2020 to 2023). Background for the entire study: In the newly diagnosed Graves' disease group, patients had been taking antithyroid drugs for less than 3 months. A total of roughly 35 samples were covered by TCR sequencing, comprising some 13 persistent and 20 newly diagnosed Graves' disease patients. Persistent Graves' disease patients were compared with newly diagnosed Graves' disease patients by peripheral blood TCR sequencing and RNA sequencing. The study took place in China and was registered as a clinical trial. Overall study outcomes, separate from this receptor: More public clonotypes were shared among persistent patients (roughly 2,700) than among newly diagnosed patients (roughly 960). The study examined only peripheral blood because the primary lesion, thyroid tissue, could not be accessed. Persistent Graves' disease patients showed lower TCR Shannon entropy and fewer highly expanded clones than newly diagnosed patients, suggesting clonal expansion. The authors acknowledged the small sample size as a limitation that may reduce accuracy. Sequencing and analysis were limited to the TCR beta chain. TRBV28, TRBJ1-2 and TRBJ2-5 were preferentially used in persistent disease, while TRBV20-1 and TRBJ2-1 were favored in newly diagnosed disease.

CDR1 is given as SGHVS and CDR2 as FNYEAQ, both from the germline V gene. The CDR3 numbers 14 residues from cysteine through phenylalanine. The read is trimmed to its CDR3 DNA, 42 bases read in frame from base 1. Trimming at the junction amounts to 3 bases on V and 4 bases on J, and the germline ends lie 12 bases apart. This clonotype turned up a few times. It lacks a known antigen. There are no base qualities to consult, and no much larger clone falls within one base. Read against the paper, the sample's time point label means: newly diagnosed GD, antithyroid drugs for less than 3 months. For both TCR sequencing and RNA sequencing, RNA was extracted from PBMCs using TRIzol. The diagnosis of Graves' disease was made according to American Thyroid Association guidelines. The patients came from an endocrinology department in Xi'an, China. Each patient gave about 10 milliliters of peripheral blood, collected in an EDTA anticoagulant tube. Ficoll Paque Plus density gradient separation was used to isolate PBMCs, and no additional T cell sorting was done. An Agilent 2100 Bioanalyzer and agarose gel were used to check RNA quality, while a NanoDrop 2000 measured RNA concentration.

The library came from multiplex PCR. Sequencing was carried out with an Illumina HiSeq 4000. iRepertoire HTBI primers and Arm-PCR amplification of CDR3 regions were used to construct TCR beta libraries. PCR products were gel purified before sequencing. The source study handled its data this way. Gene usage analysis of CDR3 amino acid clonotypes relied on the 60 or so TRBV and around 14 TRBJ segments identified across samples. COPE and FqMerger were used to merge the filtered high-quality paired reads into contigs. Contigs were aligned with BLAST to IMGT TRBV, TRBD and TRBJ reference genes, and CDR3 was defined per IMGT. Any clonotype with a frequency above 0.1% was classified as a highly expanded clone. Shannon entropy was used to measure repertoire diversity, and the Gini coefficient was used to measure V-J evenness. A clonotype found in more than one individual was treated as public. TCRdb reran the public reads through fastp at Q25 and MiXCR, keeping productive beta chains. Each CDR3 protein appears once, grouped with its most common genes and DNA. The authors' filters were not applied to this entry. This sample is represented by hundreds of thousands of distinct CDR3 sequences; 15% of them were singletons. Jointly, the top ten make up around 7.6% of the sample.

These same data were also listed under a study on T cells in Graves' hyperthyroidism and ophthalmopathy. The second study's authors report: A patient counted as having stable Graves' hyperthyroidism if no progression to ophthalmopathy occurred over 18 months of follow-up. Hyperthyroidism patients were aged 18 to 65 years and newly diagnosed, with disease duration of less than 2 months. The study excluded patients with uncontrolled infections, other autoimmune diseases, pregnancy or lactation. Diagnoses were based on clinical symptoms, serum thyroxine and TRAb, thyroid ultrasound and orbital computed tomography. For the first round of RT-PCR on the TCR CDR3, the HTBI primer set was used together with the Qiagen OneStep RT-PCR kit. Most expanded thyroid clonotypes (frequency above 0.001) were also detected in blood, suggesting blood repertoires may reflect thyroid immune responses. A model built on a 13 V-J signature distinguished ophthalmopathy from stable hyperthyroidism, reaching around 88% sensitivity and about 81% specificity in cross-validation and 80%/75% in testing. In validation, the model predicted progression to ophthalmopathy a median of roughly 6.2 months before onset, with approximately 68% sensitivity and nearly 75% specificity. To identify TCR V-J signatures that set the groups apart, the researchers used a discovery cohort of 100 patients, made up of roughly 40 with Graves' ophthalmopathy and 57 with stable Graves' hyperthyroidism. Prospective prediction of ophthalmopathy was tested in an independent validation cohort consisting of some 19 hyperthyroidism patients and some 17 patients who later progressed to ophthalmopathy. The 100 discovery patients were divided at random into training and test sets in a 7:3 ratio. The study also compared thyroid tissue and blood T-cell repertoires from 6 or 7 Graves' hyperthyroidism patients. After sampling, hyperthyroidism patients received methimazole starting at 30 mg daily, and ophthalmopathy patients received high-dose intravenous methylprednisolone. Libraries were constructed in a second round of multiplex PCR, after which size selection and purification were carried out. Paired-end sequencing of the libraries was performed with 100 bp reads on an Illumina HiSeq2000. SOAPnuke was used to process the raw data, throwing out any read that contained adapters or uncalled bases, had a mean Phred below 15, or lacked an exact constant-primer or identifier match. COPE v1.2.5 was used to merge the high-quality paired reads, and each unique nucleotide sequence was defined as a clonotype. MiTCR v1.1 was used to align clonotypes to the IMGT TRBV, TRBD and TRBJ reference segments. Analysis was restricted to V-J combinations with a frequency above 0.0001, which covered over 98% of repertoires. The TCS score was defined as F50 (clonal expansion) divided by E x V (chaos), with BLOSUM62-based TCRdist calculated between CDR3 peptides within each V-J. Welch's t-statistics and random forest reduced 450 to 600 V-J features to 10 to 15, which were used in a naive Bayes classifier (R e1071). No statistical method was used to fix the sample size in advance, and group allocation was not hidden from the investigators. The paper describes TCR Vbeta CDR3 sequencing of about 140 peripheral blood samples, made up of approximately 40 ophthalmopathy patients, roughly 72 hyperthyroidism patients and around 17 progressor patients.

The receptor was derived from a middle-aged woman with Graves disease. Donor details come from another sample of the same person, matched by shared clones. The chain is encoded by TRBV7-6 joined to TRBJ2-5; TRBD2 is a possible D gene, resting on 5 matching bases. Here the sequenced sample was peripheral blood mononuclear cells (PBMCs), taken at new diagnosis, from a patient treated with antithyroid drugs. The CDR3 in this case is CASSFFVAGETQYF. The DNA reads TGTGCCAGCAGCTTTTTTGTGGCGGGAGAGACCCAGTACTTC. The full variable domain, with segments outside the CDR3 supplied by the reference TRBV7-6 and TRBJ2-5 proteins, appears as GAGVSQSPRYKVTKRGQDVALRCDPISGHVSLYWYRQALGQGPEFLTYFNYEAQQDKSGLPNDRFSAERPEGSISTLTIQRTEQRDSAMYRCASSFFVAGETQYFGPGTRLLVL.